One and the same sample provided the 11 T cell receptor beta chains below, sequenced in a study of graft-versus-host responses after intestinal transplantation. Measured with immunoSEQ multiplex PCR; TCRdb has only the in-frame clones, and not every one. The sample yields 45,000 to 55,000 clones, roughly nine tenths seen once. The sequences come from PBMCs, collected roughly 660 days after intestinal transplant. The receptors originated from a human patient who received an intestinal transplant, so some T cells may come from the graft donor.

V usage is TRBV6-1 and J usage is TRBJ1-2; no firm D call. The V end was cut by 4 bases, the J end by 3 bases, with 6 bases between. Germline loops: CDR1 MNHNS, CDR2 SASEGT. The CDR3 totals 12 residues. CDR3: CASSVDYYGYTF. CDR3 nucleotide sequence: TGTGCCAGCAGTGTCGATTACTATGGCTACACCTTC.

This sequence joins TRBV2 and TRBJ2-1; D is perhaps TRBD2 (6 bases). This CDR3 contains 13 residues. V was clipped by 9 bases and J by 4 bases, with 13 bases between them. Germline V lookup: CDR1 SNHLY, CDR2 FYNNEI. The CDR3 nucleotides read TGTGCCAGGGACGGGGGTGCATACAATGAGCAGTTCTTC. Its translation is CARDGGAYNEQFF.

The V gene is TRBV10-3, the J gene TRBJ1-5, with 7 bases fitting TRBD1. The CDR3 length is 12 residues. Germline V lookup: CDR1 ENHRY, CDR2 SYGVKD. V lost 10 bases, J lost 5 bases, and 5 bases stayed unmatched. In DNA, the CDR3 is TGTGCCACCCATGACAGGGATCAGCCCCAGCATTTT. Its translation: CATHDRDQPQHF.

This clone came up a few times. The CDR3 nucleotides are TGTGCCAGCAGCGCGGCCCGCGACGAGCAGTACTTC. It yields the protein CASSAARDEQYF. V usage is TRBV11-2 and J usage is TRBJ2-7, with D uncertain. The CDR3 runs 12 residues. Germline V gene lookup returns CDR1 SGHAT and CDR2 FQNNGV. Between the trimmed V and J ends, which lost 5 bases and 5 bases, there was a span of 10 bases.

The chain employs TRBV27 and TRBJ2-2; 8 bases are shared with TRBD1. This CDR3 comprises 16 residues. CDR1 and CDR2 from the germline V gene are MNHEY and SMNVEV (reference sequence). Unmatched junction bases numbered 6, after V lost 0 bases and J lost 6 bases. The CDR3 spells CASSLSTGVPPGELFF. As DNA, the CDR3 is TGTGCCAGCAGTTTATCGACAGGGGTCCCACCCGGGGAGCTGTTTTTT.

The rearrangement uses TRBV5-8 and TRBJ2-7, with 9 bases identical to TRBD2. V shed 3 bases, J shed 3 bases, and the junction held 13 bases outside the gene matches. CDR3 length equals 17 residues. Germline V gene lookup returns CDR1 SGHTS and CDR2 YDEGEE. DNA of the CDR3: TGTGCCAGCAGCTCGGTCGCGGGGGGGCTCACCAGCTACGAGCAGTACTTC. Its protein is CASSSVAGGLTSYEQYF. Using reference TRBV5-8 and TRBJ2-7 for the parts outside the CDR3, the full variable domain is EAGVTQSPTHLIKTRGQQATLRCSPISGHTSVYWYQQALGLGLQFLLWYDEGEERNRGNFPPRFSGRQFPNYSSELNVNALELEDSALYLCASSSVAGGLTSYEQYFGPGTRLTVT.

This chain joins TRBV11-2 and TRBJ2-7; a weak D match, TRBD2 (6 bases). Trimming shortened V by 3 bases and J by 7 bases, and 22 bases separated the two germline ends. The CDR3 spans 16 residues. Per the germline V gene, CDR1 is SGHAT and CDR2 is FQNNGV. The CDR3 DNA follows: TGTGCCAGCAGCTTTTGGACGCCAGGTGGGACTTGGGAGCAGTACTTC. As protein: CASSFWTPGGTWEQYF.

This chain connects TRBV6-1 to TRBJ2-7; TRBD2 aligns across 8 bases. V was pared by 6 bases and J by 4 bases, with 5 bases of the junction left unmatched. The germline V gene encodes CDR1 MNHNS and CDR2 SASEGT. The CDR3 has 13 residues. CDR3 DNA: TGTGCCAGCAGGACGGGGGGGCTATACGAGCAGTACTTC. It translates to CASRTGGLYEQYF.

The chain uses TRBV11-3 and TRBJ1-1; tentative D call: TRBD1 (5 bases). V lost 2 bases and J lost 10, with 17 bases in between. The CDR3 runs 14 residues. Germline V lookup: CDR1 SGHNT, CDR2 YENEEA. CDR3 DNA sequence: TGTGCCAGCAGCTTACTGGCCGGGTCGAGGGGAGCTTTCTTT. Encoded protein: CASSLLAGSRGAFF.

The V call is TRBV19, the J call TRBJ2-3; 7 bases map to TRBD2. Looked up from germline, CDR1 is LNHDA and CDR2 is SQIVND (reference sequence). Trimming at V came to 1 base and at J to 0 bases, leaving 1 base not matched to a gene. This CDR3 has 15 amino acids. CDR3 protein: CASSIAGGSTDTQYF. Here the CDR3 DNA reads TGTGCCAGTAGTATAGCGGGGGGAAGCACAGATACGCAGTATTTT.

V usage is TRBV10-3 and J usage is TRBJ2-7, with D possibly TRBD1 on 6 matching bases. CDR3 length: 11 amino acids. V was pared by 9 bases and J by 2 bases, with 8 bases between. Germline CDR1 ENHRY, CDR2 SYGVKD. CDR3 protein: CAIQGTYEQYF. As DNA, the CDR3 is TGTGCCATACAGGGTACCTACGAGCAGTACTTC.